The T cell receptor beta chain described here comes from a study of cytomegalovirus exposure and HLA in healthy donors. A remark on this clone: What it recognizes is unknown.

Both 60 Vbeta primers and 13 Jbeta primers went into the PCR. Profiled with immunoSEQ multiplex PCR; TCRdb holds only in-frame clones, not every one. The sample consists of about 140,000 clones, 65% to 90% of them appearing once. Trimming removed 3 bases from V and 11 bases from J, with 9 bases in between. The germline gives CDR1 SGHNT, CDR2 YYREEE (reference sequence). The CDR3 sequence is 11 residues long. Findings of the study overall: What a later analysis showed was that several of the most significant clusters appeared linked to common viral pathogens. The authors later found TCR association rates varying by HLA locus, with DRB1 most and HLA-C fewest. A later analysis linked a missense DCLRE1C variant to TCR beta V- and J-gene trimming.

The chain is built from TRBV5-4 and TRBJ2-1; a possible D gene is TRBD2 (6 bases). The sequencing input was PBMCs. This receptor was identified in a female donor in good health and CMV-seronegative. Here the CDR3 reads CASSSREQQFF. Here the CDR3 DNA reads TGTGCCAGCAGCTCTCGGGAGCAGCAGTTCTTC.